The 9 T cell receptor beta chains listed next were all sequenced from one sample in a study of neoadjuvant anti-PD-1 for oral cavity cancer. Method: immunoSEQ multiplex PCR; TCRdb's copy keeps in-frame clones and lacks some. The sample has approximately 83,000 clones, more than 80% seen once; the top ten hold 2.5% to 3.5%. The sequencing used PBMCs, collected before nivolumab (anti-PD-1) treatment. Every receptor here comes from a person aged 40 to 85 with oral cavity squamous cell carcinoma.

The chain joins TRBV5-4 to TRBJ1-2, with 7 bases lining up with TRBD1. The CDR3 runs to 13 residues. V lost 2 bases, J lost 6 bases, and 4 bases stayed unmatched. CDR1 SGHNT and CDR2 YYREEE come from the germline V gene (reference sequence). The CDR3 here is CASSLAGGDGYTF. CDR3 in DNA: TGTGCCAGCAGCTTAGCAGGGGGGGATGGCTACACCTTC. Based on the CDR3 plus reference TRBV5-4 and TRBJ1-2, the full variable domain is ETGVTQSPTHLIKTRGQQVTLRCSSQSGHNTVSWYQQALGQGPQFIFQYYREEENGRGNFPPRFSGLQFPNYSSELNVNALELDDSALYLCASSLAGGDGYTFGSGTRLTVV.

The chain has TRBV6-1 and TRBJ1-1, with D perhaps matching TRBD1 (6 bases). With 0 bases removed from V and 10 bases from J, the gap between germline ends came to 21 bases. Germline loops: CDR1 MNHNS, CDR2 SASEGT. This CDR3 region has 16 residues. The CDR3 DNA reads as TGTGCCAGCAGTGAAGCGGGGCCTGTAGGGGGGCGCGGAGCTTTCTTT. Translated, it gives CASSEAGPVGGRGAFF.

J is TRBJ1-5 and V is TRBV5-5; D perhaps matches TRBD1 (5 bases). V was shortened by 0 bases and J by 6 bases, with 10 bases between the two germline ends. Germline V gives CDR1 SGHKS, CDR2 YYEKEE (reference sequence). The CDR3 runs to 14 residues. The CDR3 reads CASSLAGSGQPQHF. The DNA for the CDR3 is TGTGCCAGCAGCTTGGCAGGGTCGGGTCAGCCCCAGCATTTT. Looking up the rest from reference TRBV5-5 and TRBJ1-5 gives the full variable domain: DAGVTQSPTHLIKTRGQQVTLRCSPISGHKSVSWYQQVLGQGPQFIFQYYEKEERGRGNFPDRFSARQFPNYSSELNVNALLLGDSALYLCASSLAGSGQPQHFGDGTRLSIL.

This clone came up a few times. The chain recombines TRBV14 with TRBJ2-7; D not resolved. With 4 bases removed from V and 3 bases from J, the gap between germline ends came to 16 bases. This CDR3 spans 15 amino acids. Germline V gives CDR1 SGHDN, CDR2 FVKESK. The CDR3 loop reads CASSPQQSGVYEQYF. The CDR3 bases are TGTGCCAGCAGCCCCCAACAGTCGGGTGTCTACGAGCAGTACTTC.

This chain connects TRBV19 to TRBJ1-5; D remains ambiguous. Germline V gives CDR1 LNHDA, CDR2 SQIVND (reference sequence). CDR3 length: 13 amino acids. V was clipped by 2 bases and J by 4 bases, with 6 bases between them. The CDR3 nucleotides read TGTGCCAGTAGTATAACCGCAAATCAGCCCCAGCATTTT. Encoded protein: CASSITANQPQHF.

This clone has a single count. This chain uses TRBV2 with TRBJ2-5, with unresolved D. Trimming removed 3 bases from V and 1 base from J, with 9 bases in between. From germline, CDR1 is SNHLY and CDR2 FYNNEI. The CDR3 has 14 amino acids. CDR3 in amino acids: CASSDTRVQETQYF. CDR3 in DNA: TGTGCCAGCAGTGATACGAGAGTCCAAGAGACCCAGTACTTC.

The table lists this clone with a few counts. The chain employs TRBV2 and TRBJ1-2; D is perhaps TRBD1 (6 bases). The V gene's germline CDR1 is SNHLY and CDR2 FYNNEI. The length of the CDR3 is 13 residues. V lost 3 bases and J 2 bases, leaving 7 bases between the germline ends. CDR3 loop: CASSEQGNYGYTF. The CDR3 coding sequence is TGTGCCAGCAGTGAGCAGGGGAACTATGGCTACACCTTC.

This chain joins TRBV30 and TRBJ2-7; possibly TRBD2 for D (6 bases). CDR1 GTSNPN and CDR2 SVGIG come from the germline V gene (reference sequence). There are 13 residues in the CDR3. V shed 7 bases and J shed 7 bases, with 20 bases lying between them. CDR3 sequence reads: CAFLAAQTNEQYF. The CDR3 nucleotides are TGTGCCTTTTTAGCGGCCCAGACGAATGAGCAGTACTTC.

CDR3 DNA sequence: TGTGCCATCAGTGAGTCCCGGGGGGCGAACACTGAAGCTTTCTTT. This sequence encodes CAISESRGANTEAFF. This chain connects TRBV10-3 to TRBJ1-1; TRBD1 might be the D (6 bases). The CDR3 runs to 15 residues. Germline CDR1 ENHRY, CDR2 SYGVKD. V was shortened by 0 bases and J by 1 base, with 9 bases between the two germline ends.